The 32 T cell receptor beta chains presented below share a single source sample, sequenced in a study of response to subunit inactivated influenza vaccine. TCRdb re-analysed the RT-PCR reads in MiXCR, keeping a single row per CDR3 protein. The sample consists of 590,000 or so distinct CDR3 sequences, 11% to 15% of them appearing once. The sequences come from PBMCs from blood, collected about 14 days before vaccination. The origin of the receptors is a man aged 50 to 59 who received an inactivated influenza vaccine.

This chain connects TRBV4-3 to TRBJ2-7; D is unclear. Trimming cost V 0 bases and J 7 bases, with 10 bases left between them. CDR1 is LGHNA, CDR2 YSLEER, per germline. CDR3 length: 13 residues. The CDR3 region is CASSQEGGIEQYF. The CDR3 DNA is TGCGCCAGCAGCCAAGAGGGCGGTATTGAGCAGTACTTC.

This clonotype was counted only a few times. The CDR3 protein is CATSPVRASEQETQYF. The CDR3 nucleotides are TGTGCCACCAGCCCTGTTCGGGCTAGCGAACAAGAGACCCAGTACTTC. The chain couples TRBV15 to TRBJ2-5; a possible D gene is TRBD2 (6 bases). The V and J ends lost 5 bases and 2 bases respectively, with 18 bases between them. This CDR3 contains 16 residues. From germline, CDR1 is LNHNV and CDR2 YYDKDF (reference sequence).

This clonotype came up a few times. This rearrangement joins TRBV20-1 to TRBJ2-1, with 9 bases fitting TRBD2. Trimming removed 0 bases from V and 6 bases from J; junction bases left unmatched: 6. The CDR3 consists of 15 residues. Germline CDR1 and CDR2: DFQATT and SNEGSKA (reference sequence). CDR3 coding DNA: TGCAGTGCTAGAGACGGCGGGAGGGCCTTCAATGAGCAGTTCTTC. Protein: CSARDGGRAFNEQFF.

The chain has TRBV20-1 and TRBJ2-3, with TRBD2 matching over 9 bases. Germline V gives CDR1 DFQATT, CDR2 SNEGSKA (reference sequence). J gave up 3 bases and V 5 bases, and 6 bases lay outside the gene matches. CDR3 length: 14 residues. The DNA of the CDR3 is TGCAGTGCTCTTCCGGGACTAGCTACAGATACGCAGTATTTT. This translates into CSALPGLATDTQYF.

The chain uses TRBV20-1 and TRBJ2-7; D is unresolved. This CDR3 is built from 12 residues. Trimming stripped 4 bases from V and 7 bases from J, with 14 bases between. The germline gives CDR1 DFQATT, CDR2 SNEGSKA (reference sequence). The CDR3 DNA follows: TGCAGTGCTATTGGGCCTTCCAAAGAGCAGTACTTC. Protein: CSAIGPSKEQYF.

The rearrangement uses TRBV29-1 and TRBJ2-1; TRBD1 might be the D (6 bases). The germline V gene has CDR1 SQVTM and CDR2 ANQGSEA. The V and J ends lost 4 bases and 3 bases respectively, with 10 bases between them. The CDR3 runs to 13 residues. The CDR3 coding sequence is TGCAGCGTTGGGACAGAGAGCTACAATGAGCAGTTCTTC. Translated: CSVGTESYNEQFF.

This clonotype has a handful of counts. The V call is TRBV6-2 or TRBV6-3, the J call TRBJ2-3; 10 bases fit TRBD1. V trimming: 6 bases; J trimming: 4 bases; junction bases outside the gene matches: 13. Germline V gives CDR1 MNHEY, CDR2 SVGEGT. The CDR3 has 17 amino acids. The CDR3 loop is CASSHGALTGGADTQYF. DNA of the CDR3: TGTGCCAGCAGCCACGGAGCCCTGACAGGGGGCGCAGATACGCAGTATTTT.

The DNA of the CDR3 is TGTGCCAGCAGCTTAGGGACAACCCACTACGAGCAGTACTTC. Translation gives CASSLGTTHYEQYF. This rearrangement joins TRBV7-2 to TRBJ2-7; D is perhaps TRBD1 (5 bases). V was shortened by 1 base and J by 3 bases, with 10 bases between the two germline ends. Germline CDR1 SGHTA, CDR2 FQGNSA. This CDR3 has 14 amino acids.

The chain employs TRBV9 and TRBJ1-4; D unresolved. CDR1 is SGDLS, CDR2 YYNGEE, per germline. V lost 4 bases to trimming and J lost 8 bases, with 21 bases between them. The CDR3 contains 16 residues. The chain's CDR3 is CASSPSARAREEKLFF. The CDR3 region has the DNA TGTGCCAGCAGCCCCTCCGCCCGGGCCCGCGAAGAAAAACTGTTTTTT. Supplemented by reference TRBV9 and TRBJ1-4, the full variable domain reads DSGVTQTPKHLITATGQRVTLRCSPRSGDLSVYWYQQSLDQGLQFLIQYYNGEERAKGNILERFSAQQFPDLHSELNLSSLELGDSALYFCASSPSARAREEKLFFGSGTQLSVL.

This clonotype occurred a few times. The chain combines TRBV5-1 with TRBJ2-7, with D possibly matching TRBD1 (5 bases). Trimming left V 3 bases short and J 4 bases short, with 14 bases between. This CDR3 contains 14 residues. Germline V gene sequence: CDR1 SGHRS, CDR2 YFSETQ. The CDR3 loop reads CASSSPGRVYEQYF. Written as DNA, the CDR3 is TGCGCCAGCAGCTCCCCGGGCAGGGTATACGAGCAGTACTTC. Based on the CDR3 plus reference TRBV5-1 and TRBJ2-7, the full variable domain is KAGVTQTPRYLIKTRGQQVTLSCSPISGHRSVSWYQQTPGQGLQFLFEYFSETQRNKGNFPGRFSGRQFSNSRSEMNVSTLELGDSALYLCASSSPGRVYEQYFGPGTRLTVT.

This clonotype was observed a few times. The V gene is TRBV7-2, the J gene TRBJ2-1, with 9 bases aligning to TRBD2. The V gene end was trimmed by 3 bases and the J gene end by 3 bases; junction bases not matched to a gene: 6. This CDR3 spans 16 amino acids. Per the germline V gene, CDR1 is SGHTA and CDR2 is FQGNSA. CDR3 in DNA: TGTGCCAGCAGCTTGGAAACTAGCGGGCTCTACAATGAGCAGTTCTTC. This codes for CASSLETSGLYNEQFF. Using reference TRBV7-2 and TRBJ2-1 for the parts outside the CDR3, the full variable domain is GAGVSQSPSNKVTEKGKDVELRCDPISGHTALYWYRQSLGQGLEFLIYFQGNSAPDKSGLPSDRFSAERTGGSVSTLTIQRTQQEDSAVYLCASSLETSGLYNEQFFGPGTRLTVL.

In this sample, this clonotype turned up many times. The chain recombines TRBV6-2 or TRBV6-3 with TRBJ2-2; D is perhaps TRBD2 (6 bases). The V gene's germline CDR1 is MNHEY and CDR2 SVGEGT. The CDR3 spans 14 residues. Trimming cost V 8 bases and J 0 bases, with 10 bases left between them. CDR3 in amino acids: CASRAGTNTGELFF. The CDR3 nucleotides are TGTGCCAGCCGTGCGGGAACGAACACCGGGGAGCTGTTTTTT.

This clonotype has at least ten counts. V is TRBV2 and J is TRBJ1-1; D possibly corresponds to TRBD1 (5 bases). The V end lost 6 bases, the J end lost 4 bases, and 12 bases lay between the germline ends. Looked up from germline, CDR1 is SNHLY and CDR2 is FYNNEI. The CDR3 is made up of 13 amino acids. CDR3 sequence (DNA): TGTGCCAGCAGGATTCAAAGGGGCACTGAAGCTTTCTTT. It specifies CASRIQRGTEAFF.

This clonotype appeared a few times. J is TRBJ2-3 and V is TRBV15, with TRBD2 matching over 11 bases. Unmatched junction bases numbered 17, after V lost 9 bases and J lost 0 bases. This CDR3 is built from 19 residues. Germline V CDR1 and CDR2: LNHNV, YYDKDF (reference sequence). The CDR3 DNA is TGTGCCACTAAACCGGGACTAGCGGTCAGCGGGGGGAGCACAGATACGCAGTATTTT. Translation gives CATKPGLAVSGGSTDTQYF.

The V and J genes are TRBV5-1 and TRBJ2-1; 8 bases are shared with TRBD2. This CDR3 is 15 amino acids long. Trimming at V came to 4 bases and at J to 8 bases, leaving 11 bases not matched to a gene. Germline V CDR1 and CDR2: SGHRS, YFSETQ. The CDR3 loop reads CASSLPGTSRDEQFF. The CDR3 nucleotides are TGCGCCAGCAGCCTGCCCGGGACTAGTAGGGATGAGCAGTTCTTC.

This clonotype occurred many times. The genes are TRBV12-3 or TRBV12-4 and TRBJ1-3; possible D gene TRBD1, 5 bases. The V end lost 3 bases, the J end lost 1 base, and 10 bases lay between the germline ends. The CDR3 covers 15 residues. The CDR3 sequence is CASSLGQGSGNTIYF. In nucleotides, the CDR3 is TGTGCCAGCAGTTTGGGCCAGGGATCTGGAAACACCATATATTTT.

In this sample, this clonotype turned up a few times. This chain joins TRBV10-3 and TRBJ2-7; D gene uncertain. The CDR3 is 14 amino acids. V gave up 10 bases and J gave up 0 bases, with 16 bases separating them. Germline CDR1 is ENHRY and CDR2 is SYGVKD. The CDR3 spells CATKELISSYEQYF. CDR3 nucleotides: TGTGCCACAAAGGAACTGATAAGCTCCTACGAGCAGTACTTC.

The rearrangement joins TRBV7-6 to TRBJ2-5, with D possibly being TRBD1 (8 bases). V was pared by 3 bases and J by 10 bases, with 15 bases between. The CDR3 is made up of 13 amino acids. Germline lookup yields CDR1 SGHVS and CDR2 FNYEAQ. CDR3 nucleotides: TGTGCCAGCAGCTTGCAACAGGGGGGGGACCAGTACTTC. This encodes CASSLQQGGDQYF. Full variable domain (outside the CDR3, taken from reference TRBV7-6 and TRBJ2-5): GAGVSQSPRYKVTKRGQDVALRCDPISGHVSLYWYRQALGQGPEFLTYFNYEAQQDKSGLPNDRFSAERPEGSISTLTIQRTEQRDSAMYRCASSLQQGGDQYFGPGTRLLVL.

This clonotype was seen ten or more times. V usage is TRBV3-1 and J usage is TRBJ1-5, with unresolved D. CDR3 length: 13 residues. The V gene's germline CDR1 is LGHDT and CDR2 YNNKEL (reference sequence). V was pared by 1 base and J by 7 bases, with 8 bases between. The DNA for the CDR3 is TGTGCCAGCAGCCAAGGGGTGGGGCAGCCCCAGCATTTT. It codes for CASSQGVGQPQHF.

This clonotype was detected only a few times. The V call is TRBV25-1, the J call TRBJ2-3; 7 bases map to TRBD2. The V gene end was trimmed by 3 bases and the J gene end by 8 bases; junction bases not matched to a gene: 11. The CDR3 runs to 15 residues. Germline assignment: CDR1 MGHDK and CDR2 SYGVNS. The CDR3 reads CASSDFTGGPSTQYF. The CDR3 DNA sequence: TGTGCCAGCAGTGATTTCACGGGAGGACCGAGTACGCAGTATTTT.

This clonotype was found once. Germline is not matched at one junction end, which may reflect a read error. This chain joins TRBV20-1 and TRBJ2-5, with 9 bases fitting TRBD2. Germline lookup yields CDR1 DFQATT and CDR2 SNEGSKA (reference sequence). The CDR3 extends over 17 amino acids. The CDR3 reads CCARDHGGSGGRETQYF. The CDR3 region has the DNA TGCTGTGCTAGAGATCATGGGGGTAGCGGGGGTAGGGAGACCCAGTACTTC.

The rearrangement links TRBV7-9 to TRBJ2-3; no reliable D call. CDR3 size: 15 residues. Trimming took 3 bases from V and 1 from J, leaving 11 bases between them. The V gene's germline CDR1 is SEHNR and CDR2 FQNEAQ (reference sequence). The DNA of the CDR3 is TGTGCCAGCAGCTTCCCCTCACGTGGCACAGATACGCAGTATTTT. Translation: CASSFPSRGTDTQYF.

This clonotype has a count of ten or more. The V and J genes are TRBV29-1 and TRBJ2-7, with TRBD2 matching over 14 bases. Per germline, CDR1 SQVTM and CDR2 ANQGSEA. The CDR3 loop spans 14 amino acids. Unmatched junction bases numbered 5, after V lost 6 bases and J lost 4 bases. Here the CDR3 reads CSVTGLAGVYEQYF. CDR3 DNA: TGCAGCGTCACGGGACTAGCGGGAGTGTACGAGCAGTACTTC.

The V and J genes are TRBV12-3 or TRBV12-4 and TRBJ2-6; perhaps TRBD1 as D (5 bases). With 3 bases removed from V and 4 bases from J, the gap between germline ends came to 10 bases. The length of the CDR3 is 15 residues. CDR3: CASSFSGPGANVLTF. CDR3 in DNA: TGTGCCAGCAGTTTTTCAGGGCCCGGGGCCAACGTCCTGACTTTC.

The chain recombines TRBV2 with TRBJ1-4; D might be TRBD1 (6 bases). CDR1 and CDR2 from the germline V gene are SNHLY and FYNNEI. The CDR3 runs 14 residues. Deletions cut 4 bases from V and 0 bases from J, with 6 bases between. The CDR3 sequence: CASSGTATNEKLFF. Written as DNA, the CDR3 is TGTGCCAGCAGTGGGACAGCAACTAATGAAAAACTGTTTTTT.

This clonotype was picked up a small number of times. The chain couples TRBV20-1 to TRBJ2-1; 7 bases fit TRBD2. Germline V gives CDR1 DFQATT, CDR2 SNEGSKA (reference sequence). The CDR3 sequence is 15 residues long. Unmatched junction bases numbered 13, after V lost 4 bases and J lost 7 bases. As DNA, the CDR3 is TGCAGTGCTACACGGGTGGGAGGGCCGGGTAATGAGCAGTTCTTC. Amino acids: CSATRVGGPGNEQFF.

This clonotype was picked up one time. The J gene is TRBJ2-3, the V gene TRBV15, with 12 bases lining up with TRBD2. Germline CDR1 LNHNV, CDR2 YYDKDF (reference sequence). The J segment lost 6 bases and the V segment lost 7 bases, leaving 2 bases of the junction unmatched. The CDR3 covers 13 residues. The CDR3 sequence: CATNGLAGDTQYF. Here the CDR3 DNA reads TGTGCCACCAACGGACTAGCGGGGGATACGCAGTATTTT.

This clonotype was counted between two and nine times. DNA of the CDR3: TGTGCCAGCAGCTTACGGCGCGCCAAGGGGACAACTAATGAAAAACTGTTTTTT. Protein product: CASSLRRAKGTTNEKLFF. This sequence joins TRBV11-1 and TRBJ1-4; D perhaps matches TRBD1 (5 bases). Germline CDR1 reads SGHAT; CDR2 reads FQDESV (reference sequence). The CDR3 runs to 18 residues. V shed 2 bases and J shed 0 bases, with 16 bases lying between them.

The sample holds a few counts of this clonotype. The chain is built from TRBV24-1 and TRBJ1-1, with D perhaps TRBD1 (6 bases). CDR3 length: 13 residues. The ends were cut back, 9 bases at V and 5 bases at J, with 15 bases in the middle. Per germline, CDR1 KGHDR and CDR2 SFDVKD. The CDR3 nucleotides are TGTGCCACCCGAGGTGGGGGGCGAACTGAAGCTTTCTTT. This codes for CATRGGGRTEAFF.

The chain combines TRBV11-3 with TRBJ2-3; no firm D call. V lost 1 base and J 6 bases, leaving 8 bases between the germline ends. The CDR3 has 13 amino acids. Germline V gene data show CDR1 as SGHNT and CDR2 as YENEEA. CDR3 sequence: CASSLATSDTQYF. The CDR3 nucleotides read TGTGCCAGCAGCTTAGCGACGTCCGATACGCAGTATTTT.

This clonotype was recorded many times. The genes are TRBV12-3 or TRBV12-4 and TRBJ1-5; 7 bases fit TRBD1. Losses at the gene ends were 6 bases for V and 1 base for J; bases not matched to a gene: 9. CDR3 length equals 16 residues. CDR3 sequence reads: CASSQSDRASNQPQHF. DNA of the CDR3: TGTGCCAGCAGCCAGAGCGACAGGGCCAGCAATCAGCCCCAGCATTTT.

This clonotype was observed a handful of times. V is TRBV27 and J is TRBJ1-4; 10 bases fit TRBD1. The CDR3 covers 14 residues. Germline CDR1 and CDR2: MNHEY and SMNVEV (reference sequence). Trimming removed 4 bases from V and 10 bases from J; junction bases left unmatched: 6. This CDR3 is CASSSGTGVRKLFF. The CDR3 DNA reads TGTGCCAGCAGTTCCGGGACAGGGGTTCGAAAACTGTTTTTT.